This T cell receptor beta chain was profiled in a study of T cell clones after liver transplantation. Study information: Three of eight recipients were HCV-positive; others had non-autoimmune, non-viral indications.

Concerning this clone: What it binds is not known.

Study conclusions and caveats: The donor-reactive repertoire was only partly measurable in a couple of subjects, lacking donor cells. Small, mixed patient groups and varying post-transplant times limit these conclusions. A larger donor-reactive than third-party decline suggested partial antigen-specific deletion.

Measured with immunoSEQ multiplex PCR; TCRdb has only the in-frame clones, and not every one. This table has tens of thousands of clones, about 64% appearing once. The TCR sequence derives from a human donor who received a liver transplant. Specimen: CD4+ T cells from blood, collected before liver transplant.

The DNA of the CDR3 is TGTGCCAGCAGCCTAGAGACAGGGGGCCCCTACGAGCAGTACTTC. Translated: CASSLETGGPYEQYF. The rearrangement links TRBV9 to TRBJ2-7, with 10 bases fitting TRBD1. The CDR3 is 15 amino acids. With 4 bases clipped from V and 2 bases from J, the junction kept 6 bases outside the gene matches. The V gene's germline CDR1 is SGDLS and CDR2 YYNGEE.